This is a list of T cell receptor beta chains from one sample in a study of beta chain features in type 1 diabetes. The protocol was immunoSEQ multiplex PCR, while the TCRdb copy is restricted to in-frame clones and leaves out a portion. Counted here are some 180,000 clones, less than 15% occurring once; the ten biggest clones make up about 0.66%. Source material: central memory CD4+ T cells from blood. These receptors originate from a woman younger than 35 in good health. The CDR3 runs from the conserved cysteine through the conserved F or W. The order of the fields is V gene, J gene, D gene, clone size, CDR3 protein, CDR3 DNA. A D gene is named only where the DNA matches it firmly. Size is omitted from some rows. Given values are once, few, many or a class for expanded clones.

>TRBV30|TRBJ2-1|TRBD2|.
CAWSLSGLAGDVEFF
TGTGCCTGGAGTCTATCGGGACTAGCGGGAGATGTCGAGTTCTTC
>TRBV7-2|TRBJ2-3|.|few
CASSLRGSDTQYF
TGTGCCAGCAGCTTAAGGGGGTCAGATACGCAGTATTTT
>TRBV19|TRBJ2-5|TRBD2|.
CASSIPGTSGTETQYF
TGTGCCAGTAGTATCCCAGGGACTAGCGGGACAGAGACCCAGTACTTC
>TRBV20-1|TRBJ2-7|.|.
CSASLAYEQYF
TGCAGTGCTAGCCTAGCCTACGAGCAGTACTTC
>TRBV12-5|TRBJ1-1|.|.
CASGSSGTEAFF
TGTGCTAGTGGGTCCTCAGGGACTGAAGCTTTCTTT
>TRBV4-3|TRBJ2-7|.|.
CASSQEHTGYEQYF
TGCGCCAGCAGCCAAGAACATACAGGGTACGAGCAGTACTTC
>TRBV25-1|TRBJ1-2|.|few
CASSERARDYGYTF
TGTGCCAGCAGTGAGAGGGCTCGCGACTATGGCTACACCTTC
>TRBV27|TRBJ2-1|TRBD2|many
CASSPLAATVKQFF
TGTGCCAGCAGTCCTCTAGCGGCGACGGTAAAGCAGTTCTTC
>TRBV9|TRBJ2-5|TRBD1|few
CASSPGTGEYQETQYF
TGTGCCAGCAGCCCCGGGACAGGGGAATACCAAGAGACCCAGTACTTC
>TRBV25-1|TRBJ1-2|.|.
CASSTRNGLGNYGYTF
TGTGCCAGCAGTACCCGGAACGGGTTGGGTAACTATGGCTACACCTTC
>TRBV28|TRBJ2-1|.|.
CASSLWSEGEFF
TGTGCCAGCAGTTTATGGAGCGAGGGGGAGTTCTTC
>TRBV19|TRBJ2-6|TRBD1|few
CATRTGAVSGANVLTF
TGTGCCACTAGGACAGGGGCTGTCTCTGGGGCCAACGTCCTGACTTTC
>TRBV7-2|TRBJ2-7|.|.
CASSTRYHYEQYF
TGTGCCAGCAGCACCAGGTACCACTACGAGCAGTACTTC
>TRBV4-1|TRBJ2-1|TRBD2|.
CASSLSRTSVENEQFF
TGCGCCAGCAGCCTATCTCGGACTAGCGTCGAGAATGAGCAGTTCTTC
>TRBV2|TRBJ2-2|TRBD2|.
CASIREAGSNTGELFF
TGTGCCAGCATCCGGGAGGCAGGATCGAACACCGGGGAGCTGTTTTTT
>TRBV5-1|TRBJ1-2|TRBD1|few
CASSPTGDYGYTF
TGCGCCAGCAGCCCGACAGGGGACTATGGCTACACCTTC
>TRBV14|TRBJ2-5|.|.
CASSHISLRETQYF
TGTGCCAGCAGCCATATCTCGTTGCGAGAGACCCAGTACTTC
>TRBV4-3|TRBJ1-2|.|.
CASSQRLEPSYGYTF
TGCGCCAGCAGCCAGAGATTGGAGCCTTCCTATGGCTACACCTTC
>TRBV7-2|TRBJ2-7|.|.
CASSLDLAGEQYF
TGTGCCAGCAGCTTAGACCTAGCAGGCGAGCAGTACTTC
>TRBV6-6|TRBJ1-2|TRBD1|.
CASSGDSYGYTF
TGTGCCAGCAGTGGGGACAGCTATGGCTACACCTTC
>TRBV2|TRBJ2-3|.|.
CASSEGVGTPTPF
TGTGCCAGCAGTGAAGGTGTCGGGACACCCACTCCGTTT
>TRBV5-1|TRBJ1-2|.|.
CASSFSTTHGYTF
TGCGCCAGCAGCTTCTCCACAACACATGGCTACACCTTC
>TRBV7-2|TRBJ2-5|.|few
CASSFGFGETQYF
TGTGCCAGCAGCTTCGGGTTTGGGGAGACCCAGTACTTC
>TRBV6-6|TRBJ1-2|.|few
CASSRTGNYGYTF
TGTGCCAGCAGCCGAACAGGGAACTATGGCTACACCTTC
>TRBV10-3|TRBJ2-1|TRBD2|few
CAISEGLAGNEQFF
TGTGCCATCAGTGAAGGGCTAGCGGGGAATGAGCAGTTCTTC
>TRBV13|TRBJ2-5|TRBD2|few
CASSVGLAGVETQYF
TGTGCCAGCAGCGTGGGACTAGCGGGGGTGGAGACCCAGTACTTC
>TRBV19|TRBJ1-5|TRBD1|once
CATADRLINQPQHF
TGTGCCACCGCGGACAGGTTAATTAATCAGCCCCAGCATTTT
>TRBV5-6|TRBJ2-1|TRBD2|.
CASSLLLAGVTESNEQFF
TGTGCCAGCAGCTTACTACTAGCGGGAGTGACGGAAAGCAATGAGCAGTTCTTC
>TRBV2|TRBJ1-1|.|.
CASLQGTNTEAFF
TGTGCCAGCTTACAGGGTACGAACACTGAAGCTTTCTTT
>TRBV4-1|TRBJ2-4|TRBD2|few
CASSQAGDSYIQYF
TGCGCCAGCAGCCAGGCGGGAGACTCCTACATTCAGTACTTC
>TRBV5-1|TRBJ2-3|.|many
CASSFNGGPTDTQYF
TGCGCCAGCAGCTTCAACGGAGGGCCTACAGATACGCAGTATTTT
>TRBV11-2|TRBJ2-1|.|.
CASSPLNEQFF
TGTGCCAGCAGCCCCCTTAATGAGCAGTTCTTC
>TRBV7-2|TRBJ2-3|TRBD2|few
CASSRTSGFTDTQYF
TGTGCCAGCAGCCGGACTAGCGGATTCACAGATACGCAGTATTTT
>TRBV7-3|TRBJ2-7|TRBD2|.
CASSLTWSPSTSGIYEQYF
TGTGCCAGCAGCTTAACGTGGTCCCCCTCGACTAGCGGAATTTACGAGCAGTACTTC